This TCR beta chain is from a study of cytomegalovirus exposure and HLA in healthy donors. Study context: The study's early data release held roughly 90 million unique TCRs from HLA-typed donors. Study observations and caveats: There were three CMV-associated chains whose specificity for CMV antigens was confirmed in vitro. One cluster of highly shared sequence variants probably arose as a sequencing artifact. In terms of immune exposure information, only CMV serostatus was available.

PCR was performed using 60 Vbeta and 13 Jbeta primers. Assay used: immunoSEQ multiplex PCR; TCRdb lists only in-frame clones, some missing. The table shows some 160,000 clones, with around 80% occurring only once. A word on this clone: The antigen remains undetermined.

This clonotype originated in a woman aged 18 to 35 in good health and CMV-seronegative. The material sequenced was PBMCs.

The CDR3 is CASTRRAQGGNTEAFF. Written as DNA, the CDR3 is TGTGCCAGCACTAGAAGAGCTCAGGGAGGTAACACTGAAGCTTTCTTT. The chain links TRBV27 to TRBJ1-1; TRBD1 might be the D (5 bases). The CDR3 contains 16 residues. V lost 7 bases and J 2 bases, leaving 20 bases between the germline ends. Germline V gene data show CDR1 as MNHEY and CDR2 as SMNVEV (reference sequence).